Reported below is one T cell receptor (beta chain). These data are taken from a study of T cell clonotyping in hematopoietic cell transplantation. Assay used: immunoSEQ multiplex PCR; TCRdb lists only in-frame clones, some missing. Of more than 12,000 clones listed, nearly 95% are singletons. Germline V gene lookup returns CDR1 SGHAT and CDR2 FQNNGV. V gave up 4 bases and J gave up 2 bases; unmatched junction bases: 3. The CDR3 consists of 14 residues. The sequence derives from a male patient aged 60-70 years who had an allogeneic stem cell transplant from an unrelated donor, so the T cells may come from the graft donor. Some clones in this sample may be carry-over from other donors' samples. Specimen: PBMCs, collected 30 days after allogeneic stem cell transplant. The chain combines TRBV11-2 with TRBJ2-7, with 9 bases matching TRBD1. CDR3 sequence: CASSSGQGTYEQYF. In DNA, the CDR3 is TGTGCCAGCAGCTCCGGACAGGGGACCTACGAGCAGTACTTC.